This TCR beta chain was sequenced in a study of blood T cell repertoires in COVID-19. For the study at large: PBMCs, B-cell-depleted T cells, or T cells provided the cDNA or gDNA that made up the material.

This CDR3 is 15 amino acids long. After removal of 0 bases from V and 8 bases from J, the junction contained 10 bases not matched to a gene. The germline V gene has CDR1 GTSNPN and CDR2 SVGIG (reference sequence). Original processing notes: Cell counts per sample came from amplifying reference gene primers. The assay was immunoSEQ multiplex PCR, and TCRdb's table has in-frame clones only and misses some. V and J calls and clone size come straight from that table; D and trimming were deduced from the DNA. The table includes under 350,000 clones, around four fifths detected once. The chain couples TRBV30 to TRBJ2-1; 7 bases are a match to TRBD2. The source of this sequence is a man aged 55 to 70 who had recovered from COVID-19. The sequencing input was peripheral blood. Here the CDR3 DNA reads TGTGCCTGGAGTGTAGGCGGGAGATCGAGCTATGAGCAGTTCTTC. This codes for CAWSVGGRSSYEQFF.